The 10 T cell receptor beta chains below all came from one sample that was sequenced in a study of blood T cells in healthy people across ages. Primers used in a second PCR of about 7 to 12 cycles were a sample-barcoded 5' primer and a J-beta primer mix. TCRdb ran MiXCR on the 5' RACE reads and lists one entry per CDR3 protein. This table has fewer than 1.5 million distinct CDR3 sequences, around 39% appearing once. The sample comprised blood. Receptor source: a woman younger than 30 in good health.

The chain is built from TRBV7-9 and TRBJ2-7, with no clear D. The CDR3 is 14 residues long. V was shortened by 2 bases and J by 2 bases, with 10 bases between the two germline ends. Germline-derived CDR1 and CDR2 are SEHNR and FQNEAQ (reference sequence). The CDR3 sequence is CASSLQPSAYEQYF. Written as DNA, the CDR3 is TGTGCCAGCAGCTTACAACCTAGTGCCTACGAGCAGTACTTC. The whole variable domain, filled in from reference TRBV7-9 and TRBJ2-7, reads DTGVSQNPRHKITKRGQNVTFRCDPISEHNRLYWYRQTLGQGPEFLTYFQNEAQLEKSRLLSDRFSAERPKGSFSTLEIQRTEQGDSAMYLCASSLQPSAYEQYFGPGTRLTVT.

In DNA form, the CDR3 reads TGCGCCAGCAGCGCAGTTAACAAGGATGGCTACACCTTC. It is translated as CASSAVNKDGYTF. The chain has TRBV5-1 and TRBJ1-2; D unclear. The length of the CDR3 is 13 residues. The germline CDR1 and CDR2 sequences are SGHRS and YFSETQ. Deletions cut 4 bases from V and 6 bases from J, with 13 bases between.

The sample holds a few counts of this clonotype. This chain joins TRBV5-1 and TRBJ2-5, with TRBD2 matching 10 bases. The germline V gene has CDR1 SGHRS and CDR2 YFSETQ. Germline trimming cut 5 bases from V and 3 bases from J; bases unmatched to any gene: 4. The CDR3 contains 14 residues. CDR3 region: CASRGLAEKETQYF. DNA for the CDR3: TGCGCCAGCAGAGGACTAGCGGAAAAAGAGACCCAGTACTTC.

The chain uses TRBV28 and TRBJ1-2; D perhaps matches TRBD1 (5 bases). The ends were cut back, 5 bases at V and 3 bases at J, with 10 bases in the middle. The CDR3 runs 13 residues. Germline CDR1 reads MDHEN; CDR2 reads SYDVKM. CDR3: CASSKGRDYGYTF. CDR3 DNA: TGTGCCAGCAGTAAAGGCAGGGACTATGGCTACACCTTC.

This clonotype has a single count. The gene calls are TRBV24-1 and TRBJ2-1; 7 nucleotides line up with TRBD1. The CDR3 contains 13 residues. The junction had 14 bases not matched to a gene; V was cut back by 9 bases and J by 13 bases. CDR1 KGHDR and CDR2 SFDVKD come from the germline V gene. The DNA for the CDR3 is TGTGCCACCGGAAGGACAGGCGGAGAGACCCAGTTCTTC. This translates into CATGRTGGETQFF.

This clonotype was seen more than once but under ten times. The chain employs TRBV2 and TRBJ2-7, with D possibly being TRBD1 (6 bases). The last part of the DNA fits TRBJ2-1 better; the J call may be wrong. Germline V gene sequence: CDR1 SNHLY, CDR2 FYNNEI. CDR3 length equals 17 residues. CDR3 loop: CASSLLRVRTPGDEQFF. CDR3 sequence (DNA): TGTGCCAGCAGCCTCCTACGAGTCAGGACTCCAGGGGATGAGCAGTTCTTC.

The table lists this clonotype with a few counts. DNA of the CDR3: TGTGCCATCAGTTCCGGGACAGGCCAAGAGACCCAGTACTTC. It is translated as CAISSGTGQETQYF. This chain joins TRBV10-3 and TRBJ2-5; 8 nucleotides match TRBD1. This CDR3 has 14 residues. Germline CDR1 and CDR2: ENHRY and SYGVKD. Trimming at V came to 5 bases and at J to 1 base, leaving 3 bases not matched to a gene.

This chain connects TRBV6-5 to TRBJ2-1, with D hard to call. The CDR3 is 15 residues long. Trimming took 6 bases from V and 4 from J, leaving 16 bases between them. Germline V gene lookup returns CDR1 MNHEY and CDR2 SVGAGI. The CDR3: CASSLASAQYNEQFF. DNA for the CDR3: TGTGCCAGCAGCCTTGCGTCGGCCCAATACAATGAGCAGTTCTTC.

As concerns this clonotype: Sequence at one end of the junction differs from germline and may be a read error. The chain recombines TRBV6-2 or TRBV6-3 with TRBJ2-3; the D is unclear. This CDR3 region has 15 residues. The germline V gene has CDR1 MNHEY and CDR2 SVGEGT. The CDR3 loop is CDSSDLDGTLDTQYF. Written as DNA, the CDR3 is TGTGACAGCAGTGACCTCGACGGCACCCTAGATACGCAGTATTTT.

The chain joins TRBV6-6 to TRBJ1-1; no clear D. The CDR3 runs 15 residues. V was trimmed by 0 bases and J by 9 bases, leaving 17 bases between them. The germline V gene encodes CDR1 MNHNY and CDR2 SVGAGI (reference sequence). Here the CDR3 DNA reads TGTGCCAGCAGTTACTCGAGAACTAAGGAGGTTAAAGCTTTCTTT. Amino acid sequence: CASSYSRTKEVKAFF.